This T cell receptor (beta chain) stems from a study of blood T cell repertoires in COVID-19. Authors' methods: Using reference gene primer amplification, nucleated cell counts were estimated. TCRdb's copy holds only in-frame clones and misses some; the assay was immunoSEQ multiplex PCR. The V and J calls and clone size were taken over from that table, and D and trimming were inferred from the DNA. The sample consists of 34,000 or so clones, approximately 88% of them appearing once. V lost 3 bases and J 4 bases, leaving 15 bases between the germline ends. CDR3 length equals 15 residues. From germline, CDR1 is KGHSH and CDR2 LQKENI.

The chain links TRBV18 to TRBJ2-5; TRBD1 is a possible D gene (6 bases). The receptor comes from a man aged 55 to 70 with active COVID-19. Sequences were obtained from peripheral blood. The CDR3 DNA is TGTGCCAGCTCACCTCTTCAGGGGTCGGGAGAGACCCAGTACTTC. Protein product: CASSPLQGSGETQYF. The variable domain in full, with the rest retrieved from reference TRBV18 and TRBJ2-5, is NAGVMQNPRHLVRRRGQEARLRCSPMKGHSHVYWYRQLPEEGLKFMVYLQKENIIDESGMPKERFSAEFPKEGPSILRIQQVVRGDSAAYFCASSPLQGSGETQYFGPGTRLLVL.